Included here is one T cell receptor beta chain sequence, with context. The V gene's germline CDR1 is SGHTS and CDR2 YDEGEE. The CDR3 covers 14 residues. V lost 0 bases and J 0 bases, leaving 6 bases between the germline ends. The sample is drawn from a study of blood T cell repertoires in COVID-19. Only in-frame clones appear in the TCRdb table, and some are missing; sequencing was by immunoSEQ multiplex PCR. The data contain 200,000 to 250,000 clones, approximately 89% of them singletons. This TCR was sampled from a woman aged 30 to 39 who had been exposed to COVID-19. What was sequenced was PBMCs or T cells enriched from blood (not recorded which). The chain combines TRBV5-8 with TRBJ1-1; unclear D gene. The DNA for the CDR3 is TGTGCCAGCAGCTTGGGAGGGTTGAACACTGAAGCTTTCTTT. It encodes CASSLGGLNTEAFF.